The present entry profiles one T cell receptor beta chain with its context. Antigen unknown. This record belongs to a study of monozygotic twins with inflammatory bowel disease. Study observations and caveats: Diversity of TCRbeta measured by inverse Simpson was lower in IBD patients than in healthy co-twins.

Sampling involved one blood draw (under 2.7 ml) for every donor. The unique tags termed UMIs, each holding a 6-nucleotide sample barcode, were added by means of template switching. TCRalpha and TCRbeta cDNA underwent two nested PCRs of around 15 and 9 cycles. Reprocessing the 5' RACE reads, TCRdb reports a single entry for every CDR3 protein and omits DNA. The sample has approximately 330,000 distinct CDR3 sequences. Germline lookup yields CDR1 DFQATT and CDR2 SNEGSKA (reference sequence). The CDR3 extends over 14 amino acids. The J gene is TRBJ1-5, the V gene TRBV20-1; TCRdb calls TRBD1, which cannot be checked without DNA. Sample: blood. This clonotype was sampled from a human donor with ulcerative colitis or Crohn's disease, or a healthy co-twin of an affected twin (not recorded which). The CDR3 sequence: CSARSGTANQPQHF.